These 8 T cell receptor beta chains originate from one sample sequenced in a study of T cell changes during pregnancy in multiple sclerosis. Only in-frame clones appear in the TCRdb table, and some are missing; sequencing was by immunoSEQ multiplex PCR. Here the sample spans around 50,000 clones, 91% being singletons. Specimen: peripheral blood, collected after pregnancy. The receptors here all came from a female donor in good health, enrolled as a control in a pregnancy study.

The CDR3 loop is CASSSGRAGGTEAFF. For the CDR3, the DNA is TGTGCCAGCAGCTCCGGTAGGGCGGGGGGCACTGAAGCTTTCTTT. The chain joins TRBV7-6 to TRBJ1-1; D perhaps matches TRBD1 (5 bases). CDR1 and CDR2 from the germline V gene are SGHVS and FNYEAQ. V gave up 4 bases and J gave up 4 bases, with 16 bases separating them. This CDR3 is built from 15 residues.

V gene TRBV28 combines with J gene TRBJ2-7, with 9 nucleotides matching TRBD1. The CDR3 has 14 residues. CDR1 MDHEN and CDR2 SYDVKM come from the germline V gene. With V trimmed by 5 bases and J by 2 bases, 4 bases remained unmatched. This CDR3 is CASSRRQGAYEQYF. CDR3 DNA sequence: TGTGCCAGCAGTCGACGACAGGGGGCCTACGAGCAGTACTTC.

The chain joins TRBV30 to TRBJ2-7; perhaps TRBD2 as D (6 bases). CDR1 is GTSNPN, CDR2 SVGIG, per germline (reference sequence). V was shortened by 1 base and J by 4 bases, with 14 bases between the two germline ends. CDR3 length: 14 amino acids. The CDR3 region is CAWSAGSGGYEQYF. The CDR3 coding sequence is TGTGCCTGGAGTGCGGGTAGCGGAGGGTACGAGCAGTACTTC.

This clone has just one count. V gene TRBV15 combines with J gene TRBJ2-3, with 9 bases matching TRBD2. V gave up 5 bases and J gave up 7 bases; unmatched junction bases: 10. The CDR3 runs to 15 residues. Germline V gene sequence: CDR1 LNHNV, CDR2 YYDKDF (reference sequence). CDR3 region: CATSSRAGGGNTQYF. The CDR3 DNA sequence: TGTGCCACCAGCTCCCGGGCGGGAGGGGGAAATACGCAGTATTTT.

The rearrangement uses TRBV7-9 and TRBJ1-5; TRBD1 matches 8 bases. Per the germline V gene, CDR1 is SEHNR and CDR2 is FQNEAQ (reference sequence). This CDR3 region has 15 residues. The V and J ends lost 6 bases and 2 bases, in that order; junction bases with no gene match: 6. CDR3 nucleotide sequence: TGTGCCAGCAGGCAGGGGGCTAATGGCAATCAGCCCCAGCATTTT. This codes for CASRQGANGNQPQHF.

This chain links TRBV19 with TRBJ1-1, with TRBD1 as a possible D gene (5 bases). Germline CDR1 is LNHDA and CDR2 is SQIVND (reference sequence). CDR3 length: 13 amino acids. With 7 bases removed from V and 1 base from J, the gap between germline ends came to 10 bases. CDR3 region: CASTYQGNTEAFF. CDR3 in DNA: TGTGCCAGTACCTATCAGGGGAACACTGAAGCTTTCTTT.

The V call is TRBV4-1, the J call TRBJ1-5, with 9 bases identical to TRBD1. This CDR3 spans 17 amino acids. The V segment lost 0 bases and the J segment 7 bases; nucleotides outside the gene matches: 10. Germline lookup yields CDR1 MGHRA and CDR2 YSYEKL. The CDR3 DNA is TGCGCCAGCAGCCAAGACGGGACAGGGAGGGATTACCAGCCCCAGCATTTT. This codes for CASSQDGTGRDYQPQHF.

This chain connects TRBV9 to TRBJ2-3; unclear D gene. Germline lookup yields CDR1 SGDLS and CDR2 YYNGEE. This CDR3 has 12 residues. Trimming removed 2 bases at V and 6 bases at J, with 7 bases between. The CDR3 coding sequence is TGTGCCAGCAGCGTTTATCGGGATACGCAGTATTTT. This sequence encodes CASSVYRDTQYF.